These 28 T cell receptor beta chains originate from one sample sequenced in a study of blood T cell repertoires in COVID-19. The repertoire was sequenced with immunoSEQ multiplex PCR; TCRdb's copy has only in-frame clones and lacks some. This sample has about 250,000 clones, with approximately 88% found just once. The specimen sequenced was peripheral blood. These receptors were collected from a woman between 40 and 50 years old who had recovered from COVID-19.

The V call is TRBV27, the J call TRBJ1-2, with 11 bases lining up with TRBD1. This CDR3 contains 15 residues. CDR1 and CDR2 from the germline V gene are MNHEY and SMNVEV (reference sequence). With 6 bases clipped from V and 3 bases from J, the junction kept 6 bases outside the gene matches. The CDR3 loop reads CASRFGQGAYYGYTF. DNA for the CDR3: TGTGCCAGCAGGTTTGGACAGGGGGCATACTATGGCTACACCTTC.

This clone was seen a handful of times. The chain links TRBV30 to TRBJ2-2; D unclear. The CDR3 totals 14 residues. The ends were cut back, 5 bases at V and 3 bases at J, with 13 bases in the middle. CDR1 and CDR2 (germline): GTSNPN, SVGIG (reference sequence). The CDR3 DNA reads as TGTGCCTGGGAAGAGCGTTGGTACACCGGGGAGCTGTTTTTT. As protein: CAWEERWYTGELFF.

The rearrangement links TRBV7-3 to TRBJ2-1; 11 nucleotides agree with TRBD2. The germline V gene encodes CDR1 SGHTA and CDR2 FQGTGA. Trimming cost V 6 bases and J 5 bases; bases outside gene matches: 3. CDR3 length: 14 amino acids. CDR3 bases: TGTGCCAGCAGTCCGGGACTAGCGGACAATGAGCAGTTCTTC. Translated, it gives CASSPGLADNEQFF.

The V and J genes are TRBV11-3 and TRBJ2-3, with 8 bases lining up with TRBD2. CDR1 SGHNT and CDR2 YENEEA come from the germline V gene. CDR3 size: 16 residues. V lost 5 bases, J lost 4 bases, and 11 bases stayed unmatched. CDR3 nucleotide sequence: TGTGCCAGCAGCATATCTAGCGGGCTAAGCGCAGATACGCAGTATTTT. Translated: CASSISSGLSADTQYF. The full variable domain, completed using reference TRBV11-3 and TRBJ2-3, is EAGVVQSPRYKIIEKKQPVAFWCNPISGHNTLYWYLQNLGQGPELLIRYENEEAVDDSQLPKDRFSAERLKGVDSTLKIQPAELGDSAVYLCASSISSGLSADTQYFGPGTRLTVL.

This clone turned up a few times. The rearrangement uses TRBV10-3 and TRBJ1-1; the match to TRBD1 covers 8 bases. Losses at the gene ends were 6 bases for V and 2 bases for J; bases not matched to a gene: 8. CDR1 ENHRY and CDR2 SYGVKD come from the germline V gene. This CDR3 comprises 15 residues. The chain's CDR3 is CAIRLQQGENTEAFF. CDR3 DNA sequence: TGTGCCATCAGACTACAACAGGGGGAAAACACTGAAGCTTTCTTT.

This chain joins TRBV6-6 and TRBJ1-2, with 9 bases lining up with TRBD1. The V gene's germline CDR1 is MNHNY and CDR2 SVGAGI (reference sequence). V was clipped by 5 bases and J by 8 bases; unmatched bases: 9. CDR3 size: 14 residues. The CDR3 DNA sequence: TGTGCCAGCAGTAAACAGGGGGCGAGTGAAGGCTACACCTTC. Protein sequence: CASSKQGASEGYTF.

V and J are TRBV3-1 (or the pseudogene TRBV3-2) and TRBJ1-5; D is uncertain. Germline V gene sequence: CDR1 LGHDT, CDR2 YNNKEL (reference sequence). The V end was cut by 4 bases, the J end by 5 bases, with 6 bases between. There are 12 residues in the CDR3. The CDR3 is CASSLNDQPQHF. The CDR3 bases are TGTGCCAGCAGCCTCAATGATCAGCCCCAGCATTTT.

The chain has TRBV5-4 and TRBJ1-1; 9 nucleotides agree with TRBD1. CDR3 length: 14 amino acids. The germline gives CDR1 SGHNT, CDR2 YYREEE (reference sequence). V was clipped by 6 bases and J by 7 bases; unmatched bases: 10. The CDR3 region has the DNA TGTGCCAGCAAAATAGGACAGGGGAGGGGTGAAGCTTTCTTT. Protein sequence: CASKIGQGRGEAFF. The full variable domain, completed using reference TRBV5-4 and TRBJ1-1, is ETGVTQSPTHLIKTRGQQVTLRCSSQSGHNTVSWYQQALGQGPQFIFQYYREEENGRGNFPPRFSGLQFPNYSSELNVNALELDDSALYLCASKIGQGRGEAFFGQGTRLTVV.

This clone has more than one count but fewer than ten. Other DNA sequences in the same sample also yield this CDR3. V is TRBV6-6 and J is TRBJ2-7, with TRBD2 matching over 8 bases. Per the germline V gene, CDR1 is MNHNY and CDR2 is SVGAGI (reference sequence). The CDR3 extends over 16 amino acids. Trimming at V came to 0 bases and at J to 0 bases, leaving 4 bases not matched to a gene. CDR3 residues: CASSYSGGTSSYEQYF. The CDR3 bases are TGTGCCAGCAGTTACTCAGGGGGGACTAGCTCCTACGAGCAGTACTTC.

This clone was detected once. The V and J genes are TRBV19 and TRBJ1-2; 7 positions agree with TRBD1. V was pared by 6 bases and J by 5 bases, with 9 bases of the junction left unmatched. The CDR3 extends over 14 amino acids. Germline lookup yields CDR1 LNHDA and CDR2 SQIVND (reference sequence). CDR3 bases: TGTGCCAGTAGCCACATCGTACAGGGGTATGGCTACACCTTC. This gives the protein CASSHIVQGYGYTF.

This clone was picked up one time. The V gene is TRBV7-3, the J gene TRBJ2-3; maybe TRBD2 (6 bases). Deletions cut 5 bases from V and 2 bases from J, with 11 bases between. The CDR3 spans 14 residues. The germline V gene has CDR1 SGHTA and CDR2 FQGTGA. The CDR3 DNA is TGTGCCAGCAGCGGGGGACTTATCACAGATACGCAGTATTTT. Protein product: CASSGGLITDTQYF.

The rearrangement uses TRBV14 and TRBJ2-5, with a tentative D call TRBD1 (6 bases). V shed 1 base and J shed 5 bases, with 14 bases lying between them. Germline CDR1 is SGHDN and CDR2 is FVKESK. This CDR3 contains 15 residues. The CDR3 region has the DNA TGTGCCAGCAGCCAAGTGGACAGACTCCGGGAGACCCAGTACTTC. This gives the protein CASSQVDRLRETQYF. Full variable domain (remainder filled in from reference TRBV14 and TRBJ2-5): EAGVTQFPSHSVIEKGQTVTLRCDPISGHDNLYWYRRVMGKEIKFLLHFVKESKQDESGMPNNRFLAERTGGTYSTLKVQPAELEDSGVYFCASSQVDRLRETQYFGPGTRLLVL.

The chain uses TRBV27 and TRBJ2-2, with TRBD1 matching over 8 bases. The germline gives CDR1 MNHEY, CDR2 SMNVEV (reference sequence). The CDR3 is 15 residues long. The ends lost 5 bases at V and 3 bases at J; junction bases unmatched: 5. The DNA of the CDR3 is TGTGCCAGCAGTAAATACAGGGGGGACACCGGGGAGCTGTTTTTT. This gives the protein CASSKYRGDTGELFF.

This clone was counted only a few times. This rearrangement joins TRBV30 to TRBJ1-6; D remains unclear. Between the trimmed V and J ends, which lost 4 bases and 8 bases, there was a span of 21 bases. This CDR3 comprises 16 residues. Germline V gene sequence: CDR1 GTSNPN, CDR2 SVGIG (reference sequence). This chain's CDR3 is CAWIPGYEARDSPLHF. CDR3 nucleotides: TGTGCCTGGATTCCCGGTTACGAGGCGAGGGATTCACCCCTCCACTTT.

This rearrangement joins TRBV30 to TRBJ2-1, with D possibly TRBD1 on 5 matching bases. The germline gives CDR1 GTSNPN, CDR2 SVGIG (reference sequence). The CDR3 runs to 14 residues. Trimming stripped 3 bases from V and 8 bases from J, with 17 bases between. CDR3 residues: CAWSNLGQGDEQFF. The CDR3 nucleotides read TGTGCCTGGAGCAATTTGGGGCAGGGTGATGAGCAGTTCTTC.

V and J are TRBV5-6 and TRBJ2-7; TRBD2 might be the D (6 bases). CDR1 is SGHDT and CDR2 is YYEEEE in the germline V gene. This CDR3 has 14 amino acids. The V end lost 2 bases, the J end lost 3 bases, and 12 bases lay between the germline ends. The CDR3 DNA reads TGTGCCAGCAGCTTTCGGGGGACCAGCTACGAGCAGTACTTC. Translation: CASSFRGTSYEQYF.

CDR3 sequence (DNA): TGTGCCAGCAGGCTAGGACTCTCCTCGGATGGCTACACCTTC. Its translation is CASRLGLSSDGYTF. This chain connects TRBV6-4 to TRBJ1-2; D uncertain. The CDR3 totals 14 residues. Germline V CDR1 and CDR2: MRHNA, SNTAGT. V shed 6 bases and J shed 6 bases, with 17 bases lying between them.

This chain connects TRBV19 to TRBJ2-1; D remains ambiguous. V was pared by 4 bases and J by 7 bases, with 8 bases between. The CDR3 runs to 12 residues. Germline-derived CDR1 and CDR2 are LNHDA and SQIVND (reference sequence). DNA for the CDR3: TGTGCCAGTAGTACGGAGCAGAATGAGCAGTTCTTC. It codes for CASSTEQNEQFF. Supplemented by reference TRBV19 and TRBJ2-1, the full variable domain reads DGGITQSPKYLFRKEGQNVTLSCEQNLNHDAMYWYRQDPGQGLRLIYYSQIVNDFQKGDIAEGYSVSREKKESFPLTVTSAQKNPTAFYLCASSTEQNEQFFGPGTRLTVL.

V is TRBV7-5 and J is TRBJ2-3; the table's D gene call, TRBD2, was not cross checked with the DNA. TRBV7-5 is a known pseudogene. The CDR3 has 16 amino acids. The CDR3 loop is CARIKLRGGGTDTQYF. CDR3 nucleotides: TGTGCCAGAATCAAATTGAGGGGAGGGGGCACAGATACGCAGTATTTT.

V is TRBV3-1 (or the pseudogene TRBV3-2) and J is TRBJ2-1; TRBD1 matches 7 bases. This CDR3 region has 15 residues. CDR1 and CDR2 from the germline V gene are LGHDT and YNNKEL (reference sequence). V lost 1 base, J lost 6 bases, and 6 bases stayed unmatched. In DNA form, the CDR3 reads TGTGCCAGCAGCCAAGTCGGGGACAGTGGCAATGAGCAGTTCTTC. Its translation is CASSQVGDSGNEQFF.

The J gene is TRBJ1-4, the V gene TRBV25-1, with TRBD1 as a possible D gene (5 bases). The V end was cut by 4 bases, the J end by 0 bases, with 9 bases between. Per germline, CDR1 MGHDK and CDR2 SYGVNS. CDR3 size: 15 residues. The CDR3 DNA sequence: TGTGCCAGCAGTGGCTCGGGGGCAACTAATGAAAAACTGTTTTTT. Protein: CASSGSGATNEKLFF.

The rearrangement links TRBV24-1 to TRBJ2-7, with D hard to call. The CDR3 is 18 residues long. Germline lookup yields CDR1 KGHDR and CDR2 SFDVKD. Trimming took 0 bases from V and 0 from J, leaving 17 bases between them. The DNA of the CDR3 is TGTGCCACCAGTGATTTGTGGTACCTACCCGAGCTCTCCTACGAGCAGTACTTC. The encoded protein is CATSDLWYLPELSYEQYF.

V usage is TRBV10-3 and J usage is TRBJ2-7; 7 nucleotides line up with TRBD2. V shed 3 bases and J 0 bases; nucleotides not matched to a gene: 5. The V gene's germline CDR1 is ENHRY and CDR2 SYGVKD. The CDR3 contains 15 residues. The CDR3, as DNA: TGTGCCATCAGTGACGGCGGGAGCCTCTCCTACGAGCAGTACTTC. Its translation is CAISDGGSLSYEQYF.

This clone was observed a handful of times. The chain has TRBV11-2 and TRBJ2-2; 12 positions agree with TRBD2. V trimming: 4 bases; J trimming: 4 bases; junction bases outside the gene matches: 10. This CDR3 contains 18 residues. CDR1 and CDR2 (germline): SGHAT, FQNNGV. This CDR3 is CASSSGPLAGGPTGELFF. CDR3 coding DNA: TGTGCCAGCAGCTCCGGACCCCTAGCGGGAGGGCCCACCGGGGAGCTGTTTTTT.

This CDR3 reads CASSVRTGYEQYF. In nucleotides, the CDR3 is TGCGCCAGCAGCGTACGGACAGGGTACGAGCAGTACTTC. The genes are TRBV5-1 and TRBJ2-7, with 8 nucleotides matching TRBD1. The CDR3 totals 13 residues. The trim removed 4 bases at V and 4 bases at J, leaving 4 bases unmatched. Germline V gives CDR1 SGHRS, CDR2 YFSETQ.

The V gene is TRBV9, the J gene TRBJ2-2, with 7 bases aligning to TRBD2. The CDR3 is 16 amino acids. The ends lost 0 bases at V and 0 bases at J; junction bases unmatched: 2. The germline V gene encodes CDR1 SGDLS and CDR2 YYNGEE. CDR3 in DNA: TGTGCCAGCAGCGTAGCAGCGGGGTCGAACACCGGGGAGCTGTTTTTT. Translation gives CASSVAAGSNTGELFF.

The chain uses TRBV7-2 and TRBJ2-1, with 7 bases aligning to TRBD2. Germline-derived CDR1 and CDR2 are SGHTA and FQGNSA. V lost 5 bases to trimming and J lost 11 bases; unmatched junction nucleotides: 12. This CDR3 comprises 14 residues. The chain's CDR3 is CASSHQRDTSKQFF. The CDR3 DNA reads as TGTGCCAGCAGCCACCAGCGGGATACCTCAAAGCAGTTCTTC.

The rearrangement links TRBV11-3 to TRBJ2-2, with a possible D match to TRBD1 (5 bases). V was clipped by 5 bases and J by 6 bases, with 16 bases between them. In germline, CDR1 is SGHNT, CDR2 YENEEA. CDR3 size: 15 residues. The CDR3 DNA is TGTGCCAGCAGCACCTGGATCCAGGGATCCGGGGAGCTGTTTTTT. This encodes CASSTWIQGSGELFF.